One sample yielded the 8 T cell receptor beta chains listed below, sequenced in a study of T cells in Graves' hyperthyroidism and ophthalmopathy. RNA transcripts served as the template for amplifying TCR beta CDR3 regions. Initially, a first-round RT-PCR of the TCR CDR3 employed the HTBI primer set. TCRdb ran MiXCR on the multiplex PCR reads and lists one entry per CDR3 protein. The table includes approximately 640,000 distinct CDR3 sequences, roughly 17% detected once. Material: blood. The receptors here all came from a man aged 45-65 years with Graves' hyperthyroidism.

In the case of this clonotype: The junction shows a germline mismatch at one end, possibly a read error. The genes are TRBV29-1 and TRBJ2-3, with D tentatively TRBD2 (5 bases). The CDR3 runs 13 residues. Germline values: CDR1 SQVTM, CDR2 ANQGSEA. The CDR3 protein is CSVEDGGADMQYF. In DNA, the CDR3 is TGCAGCGTTGAGGACGGAGGTGCAGATATGCAGTATTTT.

V is TRBV20-1 and J is TRBJ2-7, with a tentative D call TRBD2 (6 bases). This CDR3 has 12 residues. CDR1 DFQATT and CDR2 SNEGSKA come from the germline V gene (reference sequence). The V end lost 6 bases, the J end lost 5 bases, and 14 bases lay between the germline ends. The chain's CDR3 is CSAGTLAHEQYF. The CDR3 bases are TGCAGTGCAGGGACTCTCGCCCACGAGCAGTACTTC.

This clonotype was recorded at least ten times. V usage is TRBV6-5 and J usage is TRBJ2-7, with 8 bases aligning to TRBD1. Germline loops: CDR1 MNHEY, CDR2 SVGAGI. The CDR3 length is 17 residues. Germline trimming cut 0 bases from V and 2 bases from J; bases unmatched to any gene: 9. CDR3 sequence (DNA): TGTGCCAGCAGTTACTCGAGGGACAGGCCAAGCGCCTACGAGCAGTACTTC. This translates into CASSYSRDRPSAYEQYF.

This clonotype was observed at least ten times. The genes are TRBV5-1 and TRBJ1-6, with 8 bases that match TRBD1. Trimming removed 4 bases from V and 5 bases from J; junction bases left unmatched: 8. The length of the CDR3 is 16 residues. Germline V gene lookup returns CDR1 SGHRS and CDR2 YFSETQ. The CDR3 spells CASSPRTGRNNSPLHF. CDR3 DNA: TGCGCCAGCAGCCCGCGGACAGGGAGGAATAATTCACCCCTCCACTTT. The whole variable domain, filled in from reference TRBV5-1 and TRBJ1-6, reads KAGVTQTPRYLIKTRGQQVTLSCSPISGHRSVSWYQQTPGQGLQFLFEYFSETQRNKGNFPGRFSGRQFSNSRSEMNVSTLELGDSALYLCASSPRTGRNNSPLHFGNGTRLTVT.

This clonotype was picked up many times. The genes are TRBV28 and TRBJ2-5; 10 bases are shared with TRBD2. Germline V CDR1 and CDR2: MDHEN, SYDVKM. The CDR3 totals 14 residues. V shed 4 bases, J shed 7 bases, and the junction held 6 bases outside the gene matches. The CDR3 DNA is TGTGCCAGCAGTTCTCCAGCGGGAGGGGGGACCCAGTACTTC. Its translation is CASSSPAGGGTQYF.

This clonotype has ten or more counts. V usage is TRBV10-3 and J usage is TRBJ2-5, with TRBD2 identical over 12 bases. CDR1 is ENHRY, CDR2 SYGVKD, per germline. This CDR3 contains 17 residues. Trimming removed 3 bases from V and 2 bases from J; junction bases left unmatched: 7. The CDR3 sequence: CAISDQTSGRMQETQYF. CDR3 nucleotide sequence: TGTGCCATCAGTGATCAGACTAGCGGGAGAATGCAAGAGACCCAGTACTTC.

This clonotype was recorded at least ten times. The rearrangement uses TRBV19 and TRBJ2-7; D possibly corresponds to TRBD1 (6 bases). This CDR3 comprises 15 residues. CDR1 and CDR2 from the germline V gene are LNHDA and SQIVND (reference sequence). V was trimmed by 4 bases and J by 2 bases, leaving 15 bases between them. The CDR3 spells CASSKGVPVPYEQYF. The CDR3 DNA follows: TGTGCCAGTAGTAAGGGGGTTCCGGTACCCTACGAGCAGTACTTC.

This clonotype was seen ten or more times. V and J are TRBV11-2 and TRBJ2-7; no clear D gene. The V end was cut by 5 bases, the J end by 5 bases, with 22 bases between. The germline V gene has CDR1 SGHAT and CDR2 FQNNGV. The CDR3 length is 16 residues. The CDR3 is CASSLSFHYSRHEQYF. Written as DNA, the CDR3 is TGTGCCAGCAGCCTGTCGTTTCACTACTCTCGCCACGAGCAGTACTTC.